Below, 13 T cell receptor beta chains from the same sample are listed, as sequenced in a study of T cell responses to AZD1222 COVID-19 vaccine. Here immunoSEQ multiplex PCR was the method, and the copy in TCRdb shows in-frame clones only, minus some. In the table there are roughly 150,000 clones, approximately 90% of which are singletons. This specimen consisted of peripheral blood, obtained on day 0 of AZD1222 vaccination. These receptors originate from an adult in good health.

The chain joins TRBV6-1 to TRBJ2-1, with D unresolved. The V gene's germline CDR1 is MNHNS and CDR2 SASEGT. The CDR3 is 14 amino acids. Trimming took 0 bases from V and 6 from J, leaving 9 bases between them. CDR3 in amino acids: CASSEALKINEQFF. CDR3 sequence (DNA): TGTGCCAGCAGTGAAGCGCTCAAGATCAATGAGCAGTTCTTC.

The J gene is TRBJ2-7, the V gene TRBV12-5, with D perhaps matching TRBD1 (6 bases). The CDR3 spans 15 residues. Germline lookup yields CDR1 LGHNT and CDR2 FRNRAP. Trimming removed 5 bases from V and 0 bases from J, with 14 bases in between. The CDR3 nucleotides are TGTGCTAGTGGTACTGGGGGCCCTTCCTCCTACGAGCAGTACTTC. It translates to CASGTGGPSSYEQYF. The variable domain in full, completed from reference TRBV12-5 and TRBJ2-7, reads DARVTQTPRHKVTEMGQEVTMRCQPILGHNTVFWYRQTMMQGLELLAYFRNRAPLDDSGMPKDRFSAEMPDATLATLKIQPSEPRDSAVYFCASGTGGPSSYEQYFGPGTRLTVT.

The chain is built from TRBV28 and TRBJ1-2; 10 bases match TRBD1. Germline V gene lookup returns CDR1 MDHEN and CDR2 SYDVKM. The V and J ends lost 8 bases and 10 bases, in that order; junction bases with no gene match: 13. The CDR3 consists of 14 residues. The CDR3, as DNA: TGTGCCAGCGGGGATCCCGGGACAGGGGAAGACTACACCTTC. This encodes CASGDPGTGEDYTF.

The CDR3 DNA reads as TGTGCCTGGAGTGTACGACCCCGACCAAGAGGGATTGACACTGAAGCTTTCTTT. It is translated as CAWSVRPRPRGIDTEAFF. V usage is TRBV30 and J usage is TRBJ1-1, with D hard to call. The V end lost 0 bases, the J end lost 3 bases, and 23 bases lay between the germline ends. The CDR3 has 18 residues. CDR1 and CDR2 from the germline V gene are GTSNPN and SVGIG (reference sequence).

This chain connects TRBV6-5 to TRBJ2-7; the match to TRBD2 covers 10 bases. CDR1 and CDR2 from the germline V gene are MNHEY and SVGAGI. V gave up 8 bases and J gave up 4 bases; unmatched junction bases: 5. The CDR3 loop spans 13 amino acids. CDR3 amino acids: CASGASGSYEQYF. Here the CDR3 DNA reads TGTGCCAGCGGGGCTAGCGGGAGTTACGAGCAGTACTTC.

The chain employs TRBV4-2 and TRBJ2-7; D gene unclear. The CDR3 consists of 15 residues. V was shortened by 0 bases and J by 2 bases, with 11 bases between the two germline ends. Germline V gene sequence: CDR1 LGHNA, CDR2 YNFKEQ. CDR3 protein: CASSQDQGGAYEQYF. CDR3 in DNA: TGTGCCAGCAGCCAAGATCAAGGCGGAGCCTACGAGCAGTACTTC.

The V call is TRBV9, the J call TRBJ1-4; TRBD1 aligns across 10 bases. There are 15 residues in the CDR3. Trimming at V came to 3 bases and at J to 7 bases, leaving 6 bases not matched to a gene. Per the germline V gene, CDR1 is SGDLS and CDR2 is YYNGEE. CDR3 residues: CASSGQGAQFEKLFF. CDR3 DNA sequence: TGTGCCAGCAGCGGACAGGGGGCTCAGTTTGAAAAACTGTTTTTT.

This clone was observed a few times. The chain has TRBV29-1 and TRBJ1-1; no reliable D call. Germline-derived CDR1 and CDR2 are SQVTM and ANQGSEA. Trimming left V 6 bases short and J 1 base short, with 9 bases between. The CDR3 is 12 amino acids. The DNA of the CDR3 is TGCAGCGTCCAAGGGTGGAACACTGAAGCTTTCTTT. This gives the protein CSVQGWNTEAFF.

This clone was counted once. V is TRBV4-2 and J is TRBJ1-4; D perhaps matches TRBD1 (5 bases). Trimming stripped 4 bases from V and 8 bases from J, with 23 bases between. The V gene's germline CDR1 is LGHNA and CDR2 YNFKEQ. The CDR3 has 17 amino acids. The CDR3 is CASSLSFPPRVSEKLFF. The CDR3 DNA is TGTGCCAGCAGCCTAAGTTTCCCTCCCAGGGTTAGCGAAAAACTGTTTTTT.

The chain has TRBV9 and TRBJ2-3, with 12 bases fitting TRBD2. The CDR3 extends over 16 amino acids. The V gene end was trimmed by 1 base and the J gene end by 5 bases; junction bases not matched to a gene: 5. Germline CDR1 reads SGDLS; CDR2 reads YYNGEE. The CDR3 nucleotides read TGTGCCAGCAGCGTACTAGCGGGAGGGCCAGTAGATACGCAGTATTTT. This codes for CASSVLAGGPVDTQYF. Looking up the rest from reference TRBV9 and TRBJ2-3 gives the full variable domain: DSGVTQTPKHLITATGQRVTLRCSPRSGDLSVYWYQQSLDQGLQFLIQYYNGEERAKGNILERFSAQQFPDLHSELNLSSLELGDSALYFCASSVLAGGPVDTQYFGPGTRLTVL.

This sequence joins TRBV4-3 and TRBJ1-3; unclear D gene. This CDR3 is 15 amino acids long. Germline V gene data show CDR1 as LGHNA and CDR2 as YSLEER. V shed 0 bases and J shed 5 bases, with 11 bases lying between them. The CDR3 reads CASSQDGRDRNTIYF. Here the CDR3 DNA reads TGCGCCAGCAGCCAAGATGGAAGAGATAGAAACACCATATATTTT.

The V and J genes are TRBV28 and TRBJ1-5; D unclear. This CDR3 has 16 residues. Trimming shortened V by 8 bases and J by 4 bases, and 21 bases separated the two germline ends. Germline values: CDR1 MDHEN, CDR2 SYDVKM. CDR3 region: CASSKERASRNQPQHF. The CDR3 DNA sequence: TGTGCCAGCTCCAAAGAGAGGGCCAGCCGTAATCAGCCCCAGCATTTT.

The sample holds a few counts of this clone. The chain couples TRBV6-1 to TRBJ1-5; 9 bases align to TRBD1. This CDR3 has 16 amino acids. Unmatched junction bases numbered 7, after V lost 2 bases and J lost 5 bases. CDR1 is MNHNS, CDR2 SASEGT, per germline. Here the CDR3 reads CASSEWGQGRDQPQHF. CDR3 DNA: TGTGCCAGCAGTGAATGGGGACAGGGAAGGGATCAGCCCCAGCATTTT.